One sample yielded the 24 T cell receptor beta chains listed below, sequenced in a study of cytotoxic CD8 clonotypes in ibrutinib-treated CLL (dated by TCRdb to the early 2020s). Reading the label with the study, this specimen's time point is: roughly 25 months on ibrutinib. The library relied on the immunoSEQ multiplex PCR assay. TCRdb re-hosts the immuneACCESS table, in-frame sequences only. Its copies lack some clones; in the studies checked, an unresolved V gene accounts for under half of them, and the cause for the rest is not known. This sample holds approximately 45,000 clones; 65% were observed only once. Around a fifth of the sample is held by the ten biggest clonotypes. Sequencing was performed on PBMCs, taken after 24 months of ibrutinib treatment. These TCRs come from a human donor with chronic lymphocytic leukemia.

The V call is TRBV4-1, the J call TRBJ2-7; 7 bases agree with TRBD2. The ends lost 1 base at V and 1 base at J; junction bases unmatched: 7. CDR3 length equals 16 residues. In germline, CDR1 is MGHRA, CDR2 YSYEKL. CDR3 in DNA: TGCGCCAGCAGCCAAGGTGATCGTAGCGGGTCCTACGAGCAGTACTTC. It is translated as CASSQGDRSGSYEQYF.

V usage is TRBV19 and J usage is TRBJ1-3; D is unresolved. V lost 6 bases and J 2 bases, leaving 5 bases between the germline ends. The CDR3 length is 12 residues. Per the germline V gene, CDR1 is LNHDA and CDR2 is SQIVND (reference sequence). The CDR3 DNA follows: TGTGCCAGTAGCCGGACTGGAAACACCATATATTTT. Translated: CASSRTGNTIYF.

This clone has only a few counts. This chain connects TRBV10-3 to TRBJ2-3, with 10 positions matching TRBD2. Germline V gene sequence: CDR1 ENHRY, CDR2 SYGVKD. The trim removed 0 bases at V and 7 bases at J, leaving 7 bases unmatched. The CDR3 spans 16 residues. The DNA for the CDR3 is TGTGCCATCAGTGAGTCCCTAGCGGGAGTCATTCATACGCAGTATTTT. This encodes CAISESLAGVIHTQYF.

This clone appeared a few times. The chain uses TRBV6-1 and TRBJ1-6; D not certain. The CDR3 runs to 9 residues. In germline, CDR1 is MNHNS, CDR2 SASEGT. V gave up 8 bases and J gave up 9 bases, with 2 bases separating them. The CDR3 DNA reads TGTGCCAGCGCTTCACCCCTCCACTTT. This translates into CASASPLHF.

The chain is built from TRBV7-9 and TRBJ1-4; the D gene is possibly TRBD1 (5 bases). Germline CDR1 is SEHNR and CDR2 is FQNEAQ (reference sequence). CDR3 length: 13 residues. V was pared by 0 bases and J by 6 bases, with 5 bases between. This chain's CDR3 is CASSLAGDEKLFF. In DNA, the CDR3 is TGTGCCAGCAGCTTAGCGGGGGATGAAAAACTGTTTTTT.

The chain recombines TRBV25-1 with TRBJ2-1, with D hard to call. From germline, CDR1 is MGHDK and CDR2 SYGVNS. The CDR3 sequence is 12 residues long. Trimming pared 2 bases from V and 8 bases from J, leaving 7 bases between. The CDR3 bases are TGTGCCAGCAGTGAAATTGAAGATGAGCAGTTCTTC. It codes for CASSEIEDEQFF.

V gene TRBV7-6 combines with J gene TRBJ1-1, with 9 bases matching TRBD1. CDR3 length: 14 amino acids. V was clipped by 3 bases and J by 1 base; unmatched bases: 0. Germline loops: CDR1 SGHVS, CDR2 FNYEAQ. The CDR3 loop is CASSLTGGNTEAFF. The CDR3, as DNA: TGTGCCAGCAGCTTGACAGGGGGGAACACTGAAGCTTTCTTT.

The chain recombines TRBV30 with TRBJ2-7; D is possibly TRBD2 (6 bases). The CDR3 contains 12 residues. The germline gives CDR1 GTSNPN, CDR2 SVGIG (reference sequence). Trimming shortened V by 4 bases and J by 6 bases, and 13 bases separated the two germline ends. The CDR3 DNA sequence: TGTGCCTGGAACAGACTAGGGAGCGAGCAGTACTTC. Residues: CAWNRLGSEQYF.

The V gene is TRBV2, the J gene TRBJ2-7; the D is unclear. The ends were cut back, 5 bases at V and 4 bases at J, with 15 bases in the middle. The germline gives CDR1 SNHLY, CDR2 FYNNEI. The CDR3 consists of 14 residues. This chain's CDR3 is CASSPDTNLYEQYF. For the CDR3, the DNA is TGTGCCAGCAGTCCCGACACGAACCTTTACGAGCAGTACTTC.

The V gene is TRBV5-1, the J gene TRBJ2-7; a possible D gene is TRBD2 (6 bases). Germline CDR1 reads SGHRS; CDR2 reads YFSETQ. V gave up 0 bases and J gave up 3 bases, with 13 bases separating them. This CDR3 region has 15 residues. The CDR3 nucleotides are TGCGCCAGCAGCTTGGGGGCCAGCGGGTACTACGAGCAGTACTTC. Protein product: CASSLGASGYYEQYF.

The genes are TRBV6-1 and TRBJ2-1; 9 nucleotides align to TRBD2. The CDR3 extends over 18 amino acids. In germline, CDR1 is MNHNS, CDR2 SASEGT. With V trimmed by 6 bases and J by 7 bases, 19 bases remained unmatched. This CDR3 reads CASREFPLGGGGKNEQFF. The CDR3 bases are TGTGCCAGCAGAGAATTTCCCCTGGGCGGGGGGGGTAAGAATGAGCAGTTCTTC.

The V call is TRBV7-9, the J call TRBJ1-2; TRBD1 matches 8 bases. The CDR3 consists of 13 residues. CDR1 is SEHNR and CDR2 is FQNEAQ in the germline V gene (reference sequence). The V gene end was trimmed by 7 bases and the J gene end by 6 bases; junction bases not matched to a gene: 7. The CDR3 sequence is CASTNRTGNGYTF. In DNA, the CDR3 is TGTGCCAGCACCAACCGGACAGGGAATGGCTACACCTTC.

The chain uses TRBV15 and TRBJ2-5; no clear D gene. Germline V lookup: CDR1 LNHNV, CDR2 YYDKDF (reference sequence). Trimming pared 0 bases from V and 7 bases from J, leaving 6 bases between. This CDR3 comprises 12 residues. CDR3 sequence (DNA): TGTGCCACCAGCAGAGATCTGGTGACCCAGTACTTC. Protein product: CATSRDLVTQYF.

V and J are TRBV10-3 and TRBJ2-3; D might be TRBD1 (5 bases). Per germline, CDR1 ENHRY and CDR2 SYGVKD. The CDR3 is 15 residues long. V was cut by 2 bases and J by 1 base, with 10 bases left in between. The chain's CDR3 is CAISERGSGTDTQYF. Here the CDR3 DNA reads TGTGCCATCAGTGAGAGGGGAAGTGGCACAGATACGCAGTATTTT.

This rearrangement joins TRBV30 to TRBJ2-7, with a tentative D call TRBD2 (7 bases). Trimming removed 0 bases from V and 6 bases from J, with 18 bases in between. The CDR3 sequence is 15 residues long. The germline CDR1 and CDR2 sequences are GTSNPN and SVGIG (reference sequence). CDR3 protein: CAWSVLNVGGGEQYF. CDR3 coding DNA: TGTGCCTGGAGTGTACTCAACGTGGGAGGGGGCGAGCAGTACTTC.

The V and J genes are TRBV18 and TRBJ1-3; 7 bases agree with TRBD1. After removal of 5 bases from V and 6 bases from J, the junction contained 7 bases not matched to a gene. The CDR3 runs to 14 residues. Germline V CDR1 and CDR2: KGHSH, LQKENI. The CDR3 loop reads CASSRSGQLNTIYF. CDR3 DNA: TGTGCCAGCTCAAGATCGGGACAGTTAAACACCATATATTTT.

This chain connects TRBV28 to TRBJ2-5; 9 bases align to TRBD2. CDR3 size: 14 residues. V lost 10 bases and J lost 3; bases outside the gene matches: 9. In germline, CDR1 is MDHEN, CDR2 SYDVKM. The CDR3 DNA is TGTGCCACTTTGACTAGCGGTACCAAAGAGACCCAGTACTTC. It specifies CATLTSGTKETQYF.

The chain couples TRBV6-6 to TRBJ2-5, with unresolved D. Deletions cut 6 bases from V and 2 bases from J, with 13 bases between. There are 14 residues in the CDR3. Germline CDR1 MNHNY, CDR2 SVGAGI (reference sequence). The CDR3 DNA reads TGTGCCAGCAGCCCGGCAGGAAGGCAAGAGACCCAGTACTTC. Translation: CASSPAGRQETQYF.

The gene calls are TRBV5-6 and TRBJ1-3; D is unresolved. Germline loops: CDR1 SGHDT, CDR2 YYEEEE. There are 15 residues in the CDR3. V was cut by 1 base and J by 4 bases, with 12 bases left in between. The CDR3 nucleotides read TGTGCCAGCAGCTTGCCTTCGGGCCCCGGAAACACCATATATTTT. This sequence encodes CASSLPSGPGNTIYF.

This sequence joins TRBV28 and TRBJ2-7, with 11 bases fitting TRBD2. J lost 7 bases, V lost 3 bases, and 8 bases had no gene match. Germline values: CDR1 MDHEN, CDR2 SYDVKM. This CDR3 is built from 15 residues. CDR3 coding DNA: TGTGCCAGCAGTTTTCCCCCTAGCGGGAGGCGGGAGCAGTACTTC. Translating it yields CASSFPPSGRREQYF.

This clone was observed a few times. CDR3: CASLPTSVLSYNEQFF. CDR3 in DNA: TGTGCCAGCTTACCGACTAGCGTTCTCTCCTACAATGAGCAGTTCTTC. This chain uses TRBV18 with TRBJ2-1, with TRBD2 matching 8 bases. The CDR3 contains 16 residues. CDR1 and CDR2 (germline): KGHSH, LQKENI. Trimming removed 7 bases from V and 0 bases from J; junction bases left unmatched: 8.

The CDR3 region is CASSLGTGQETQYF. CDR3 bases: TGTGCCAGCAGCTTAGGGACAGGCCAAGAGACCCAGTACTTC. The chain is built from TRBV7-6 and TRBJ2-5; 7 bases map to TRBD1. V lost 1 base to trimming and J lost 1 base; unmatched junction nucleotides: 0. The length of the CDR3 is 14 residues. Germline V gives CDR1 SGHVS, CDR2 FNYEAQ. Filled out from reference TRBV7-6 and TRBJ2-5, the complete variable domain reads GAGVSQSPRYKVTKRGQDVALRCDPISGHVSLYWYRQALGQGPEFLTYFNYEAQQDKSGLPNDRFSAERPEGSISTLTIQRTEQRDSAMYRCASSLGTGQETQYFGPGTRLLVL.

The sample holds many counts of this clone. The rearrangement joins TRBV6-1 to TRBJ1-2; 12 nucleotides agree with TRBD1. Germline V CDR1 and CDR2: MNHNS, SASEGT. The CDR3 runs to 13 residues. The V gene end was trimmed by 5 bases and the J gene end by 7 bases; junction bases not matched to a gene: 2. CDR3 DNA: TGTGCCAGCAGTCGGGGACAGGGGGCTGGCTACACCTTC. Protein: CASSRGQGAGYTF.

The CDR3 nucleotides are TGTGCCAGCAGCGTAGGATCTGAAGGGAGCGAGCAGTACTTC. Translating gives CASSVGSEGSEQYF. V usage is TRBV7-8 and J usage is TRBJ2-7; D might be TRBD2 (5 bases). From germline, CDR1 is SGHVS and CDR2 FQNEAQ. The CDR3 contains 14 residues. V was pared by 5 bases and J by 6 bases, with 17 bases between.